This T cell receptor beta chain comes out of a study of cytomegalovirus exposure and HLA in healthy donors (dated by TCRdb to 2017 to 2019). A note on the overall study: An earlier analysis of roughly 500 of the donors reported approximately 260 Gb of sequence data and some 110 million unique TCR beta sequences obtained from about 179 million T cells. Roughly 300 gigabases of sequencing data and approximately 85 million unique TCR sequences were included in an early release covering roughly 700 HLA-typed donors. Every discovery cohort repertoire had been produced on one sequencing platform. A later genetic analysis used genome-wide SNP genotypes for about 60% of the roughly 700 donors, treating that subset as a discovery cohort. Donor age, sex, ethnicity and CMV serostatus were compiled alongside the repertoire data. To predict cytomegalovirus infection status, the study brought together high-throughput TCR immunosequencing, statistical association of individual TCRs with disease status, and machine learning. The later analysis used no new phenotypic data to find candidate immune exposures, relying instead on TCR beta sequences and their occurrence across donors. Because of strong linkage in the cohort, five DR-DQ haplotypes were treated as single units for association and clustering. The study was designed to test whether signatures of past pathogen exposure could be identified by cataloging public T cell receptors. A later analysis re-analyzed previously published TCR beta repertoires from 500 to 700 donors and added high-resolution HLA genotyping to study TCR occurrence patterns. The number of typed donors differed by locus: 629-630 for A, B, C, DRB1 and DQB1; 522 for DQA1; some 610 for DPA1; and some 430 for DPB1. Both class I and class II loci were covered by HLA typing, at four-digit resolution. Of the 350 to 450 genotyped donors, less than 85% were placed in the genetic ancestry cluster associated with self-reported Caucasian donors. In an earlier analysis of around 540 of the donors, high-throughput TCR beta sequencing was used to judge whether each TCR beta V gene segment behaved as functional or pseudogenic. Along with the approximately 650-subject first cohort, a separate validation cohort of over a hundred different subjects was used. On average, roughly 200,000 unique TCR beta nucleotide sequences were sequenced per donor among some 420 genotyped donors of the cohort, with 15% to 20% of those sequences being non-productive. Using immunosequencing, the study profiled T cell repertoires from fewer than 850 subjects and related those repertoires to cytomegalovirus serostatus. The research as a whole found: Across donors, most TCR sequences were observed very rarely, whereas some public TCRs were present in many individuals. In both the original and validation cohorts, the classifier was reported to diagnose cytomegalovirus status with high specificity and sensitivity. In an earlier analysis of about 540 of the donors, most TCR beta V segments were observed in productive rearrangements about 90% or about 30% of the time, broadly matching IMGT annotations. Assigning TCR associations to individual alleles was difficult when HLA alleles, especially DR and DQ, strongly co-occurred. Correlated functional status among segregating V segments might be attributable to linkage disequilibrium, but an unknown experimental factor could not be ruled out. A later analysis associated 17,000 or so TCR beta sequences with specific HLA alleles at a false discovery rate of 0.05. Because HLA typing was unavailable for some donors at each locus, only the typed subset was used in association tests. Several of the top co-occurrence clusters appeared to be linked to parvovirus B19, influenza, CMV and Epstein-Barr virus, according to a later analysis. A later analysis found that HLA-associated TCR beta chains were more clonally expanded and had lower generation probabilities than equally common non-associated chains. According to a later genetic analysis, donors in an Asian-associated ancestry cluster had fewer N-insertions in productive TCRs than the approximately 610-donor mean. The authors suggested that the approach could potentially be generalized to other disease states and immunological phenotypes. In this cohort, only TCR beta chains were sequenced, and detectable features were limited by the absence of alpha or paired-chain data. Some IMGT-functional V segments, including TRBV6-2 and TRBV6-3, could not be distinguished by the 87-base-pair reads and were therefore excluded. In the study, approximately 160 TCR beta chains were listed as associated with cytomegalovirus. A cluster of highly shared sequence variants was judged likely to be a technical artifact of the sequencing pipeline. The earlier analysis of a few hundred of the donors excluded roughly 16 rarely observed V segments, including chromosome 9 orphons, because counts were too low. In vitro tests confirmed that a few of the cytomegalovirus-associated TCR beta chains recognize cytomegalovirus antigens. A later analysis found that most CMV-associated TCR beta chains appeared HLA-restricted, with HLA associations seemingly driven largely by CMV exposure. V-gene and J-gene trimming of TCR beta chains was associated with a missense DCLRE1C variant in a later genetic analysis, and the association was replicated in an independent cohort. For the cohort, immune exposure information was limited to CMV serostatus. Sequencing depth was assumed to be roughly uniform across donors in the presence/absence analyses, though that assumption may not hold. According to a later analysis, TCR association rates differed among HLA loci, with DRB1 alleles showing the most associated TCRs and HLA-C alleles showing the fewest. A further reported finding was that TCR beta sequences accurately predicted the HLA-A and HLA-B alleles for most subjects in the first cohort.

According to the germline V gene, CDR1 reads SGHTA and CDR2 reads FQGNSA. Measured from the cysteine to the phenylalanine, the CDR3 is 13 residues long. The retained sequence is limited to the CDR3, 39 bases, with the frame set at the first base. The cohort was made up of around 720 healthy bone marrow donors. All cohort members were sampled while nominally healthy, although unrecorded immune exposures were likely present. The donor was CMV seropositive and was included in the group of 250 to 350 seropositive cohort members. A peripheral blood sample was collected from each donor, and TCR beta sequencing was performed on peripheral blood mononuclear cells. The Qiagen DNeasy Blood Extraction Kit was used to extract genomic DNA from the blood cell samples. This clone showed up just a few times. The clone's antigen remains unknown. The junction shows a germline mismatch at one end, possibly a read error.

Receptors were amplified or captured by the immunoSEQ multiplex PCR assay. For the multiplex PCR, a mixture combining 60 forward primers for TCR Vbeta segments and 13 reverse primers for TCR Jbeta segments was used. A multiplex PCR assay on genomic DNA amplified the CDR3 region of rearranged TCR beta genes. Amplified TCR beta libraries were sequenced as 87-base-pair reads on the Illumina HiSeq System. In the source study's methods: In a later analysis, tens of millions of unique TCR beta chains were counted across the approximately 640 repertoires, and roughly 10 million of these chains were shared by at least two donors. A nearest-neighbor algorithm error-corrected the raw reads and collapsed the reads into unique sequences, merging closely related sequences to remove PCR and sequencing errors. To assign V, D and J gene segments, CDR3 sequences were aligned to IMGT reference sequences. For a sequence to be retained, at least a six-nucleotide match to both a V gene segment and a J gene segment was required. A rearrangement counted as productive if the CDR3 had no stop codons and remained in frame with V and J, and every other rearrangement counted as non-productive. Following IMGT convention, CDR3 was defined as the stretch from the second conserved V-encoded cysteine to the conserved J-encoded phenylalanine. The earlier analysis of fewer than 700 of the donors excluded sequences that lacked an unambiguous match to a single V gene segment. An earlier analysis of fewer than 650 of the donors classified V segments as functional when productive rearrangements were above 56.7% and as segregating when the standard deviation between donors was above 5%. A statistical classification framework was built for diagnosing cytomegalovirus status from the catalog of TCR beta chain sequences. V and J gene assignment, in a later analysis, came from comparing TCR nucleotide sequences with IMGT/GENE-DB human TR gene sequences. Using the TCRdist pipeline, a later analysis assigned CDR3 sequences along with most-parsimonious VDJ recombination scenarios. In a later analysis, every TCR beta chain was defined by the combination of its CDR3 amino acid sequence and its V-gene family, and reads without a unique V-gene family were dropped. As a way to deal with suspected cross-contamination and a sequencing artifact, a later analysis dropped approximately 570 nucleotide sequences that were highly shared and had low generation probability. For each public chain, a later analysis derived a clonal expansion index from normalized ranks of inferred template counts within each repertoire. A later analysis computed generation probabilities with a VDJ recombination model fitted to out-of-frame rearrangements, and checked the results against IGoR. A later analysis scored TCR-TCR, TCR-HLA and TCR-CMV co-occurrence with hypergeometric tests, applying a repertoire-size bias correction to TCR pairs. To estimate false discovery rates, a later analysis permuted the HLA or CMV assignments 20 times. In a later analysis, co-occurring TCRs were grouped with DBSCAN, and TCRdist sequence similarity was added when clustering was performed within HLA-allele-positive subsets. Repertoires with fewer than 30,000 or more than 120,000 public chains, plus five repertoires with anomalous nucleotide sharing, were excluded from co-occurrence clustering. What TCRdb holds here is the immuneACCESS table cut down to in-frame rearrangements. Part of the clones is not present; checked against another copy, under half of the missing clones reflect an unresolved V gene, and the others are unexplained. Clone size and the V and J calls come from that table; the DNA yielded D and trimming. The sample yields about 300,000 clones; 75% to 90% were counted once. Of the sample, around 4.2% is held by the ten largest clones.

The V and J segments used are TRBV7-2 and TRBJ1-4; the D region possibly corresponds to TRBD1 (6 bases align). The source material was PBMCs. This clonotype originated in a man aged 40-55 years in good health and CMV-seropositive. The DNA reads TGTGCCAGCAGCTTAGATCGGGACAATAATCGGGTTTTT. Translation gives CASSLDRDNNRVF.